Sequencing of this T cell receptor beta chain was carried out in a study of blood T cells in healthy people across ages. Germline V gene lookup returns CDR1 DFQATT and CDR2 SNEGSKA (reference sequence). This CDR3 region has 15 residues. V lost 3 bases and J lost 1; bases outside the gene matches: 6. A second roughly 6 to 11 cycle PCR used barcoded and J-beta primers. TCRdb recomputed calls from the 5' RACE reads with MiXCR, one row per CDR3 protein. The data show about 600,000 distinct CDR3 sequences, around half seen once. The chain recombines TRBV20-1 with TRBJ2-1; the match to TRBD2 covers 7 bases. The sequence came from an older man in good health. The sample consisted of blood. CDR3 sequence reads: CSARGGKGSYNEQFF. CDR3 sequence (DNA): TGCAGTGCTAGGGGGGGGAAAGGGTCCTACAATGAGCAGTTCTTC.